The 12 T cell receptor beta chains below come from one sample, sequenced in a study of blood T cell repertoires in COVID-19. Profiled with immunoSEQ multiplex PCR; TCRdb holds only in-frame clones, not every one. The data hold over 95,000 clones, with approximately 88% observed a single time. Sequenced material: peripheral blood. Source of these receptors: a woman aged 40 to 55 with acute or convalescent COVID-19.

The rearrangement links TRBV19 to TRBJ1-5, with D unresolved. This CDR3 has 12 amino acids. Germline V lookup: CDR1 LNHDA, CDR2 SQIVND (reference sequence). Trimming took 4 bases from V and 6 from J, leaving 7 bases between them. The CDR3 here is CASSNGVQPQHF. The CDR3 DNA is TGTGCCAGTAGTAACGGGGTTCAGCCCCAGCATTTT.

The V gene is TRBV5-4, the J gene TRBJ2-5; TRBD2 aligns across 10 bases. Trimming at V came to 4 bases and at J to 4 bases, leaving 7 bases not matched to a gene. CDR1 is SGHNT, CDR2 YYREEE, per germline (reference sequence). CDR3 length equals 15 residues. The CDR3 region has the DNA TGTGCCAGCAGCCCCAGCGGGGGGGGAGGAGAGACCCAGTACTTC. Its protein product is CASSPSGGGGETQYF.

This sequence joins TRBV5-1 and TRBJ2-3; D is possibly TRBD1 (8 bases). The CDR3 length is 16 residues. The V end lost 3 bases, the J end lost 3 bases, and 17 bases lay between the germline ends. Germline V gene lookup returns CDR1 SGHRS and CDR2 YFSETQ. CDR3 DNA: TGCGCCAGCAGCTCGGGGGGACAGGCCAAAACAGATACGCAGTATTTT. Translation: CASSSGGQAKTDTQYF.

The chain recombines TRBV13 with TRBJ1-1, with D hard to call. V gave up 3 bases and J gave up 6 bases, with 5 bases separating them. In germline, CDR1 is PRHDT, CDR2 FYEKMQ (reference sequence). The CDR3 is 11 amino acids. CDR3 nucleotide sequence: TGTGCCAGCAGCTTCTTCTCTGAAGCTTTCTTT. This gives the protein CASSFFSEAFF.

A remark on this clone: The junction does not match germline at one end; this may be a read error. The CDR3 nucleotides are TGCCGCTCTGGAAACACCATATATTTT. It is translated as CRSGNTIYF. The chain is built from TRBV7-7 and TRBJ1-3; D ambiguous. Germline V gene sequence: CDR1 SSHAT, CDR2 FNYEAQ (reference sequence). CDR3 length: 9 residues.

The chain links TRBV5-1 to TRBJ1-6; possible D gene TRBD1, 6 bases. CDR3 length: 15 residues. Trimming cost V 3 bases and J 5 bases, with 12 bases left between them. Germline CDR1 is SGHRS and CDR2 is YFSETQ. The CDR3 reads CASSSIGGDNSPLHF. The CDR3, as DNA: TGCGCCAGCAGCTCGATAGGGGGGGATAATTCACCCCTCCACTTT.

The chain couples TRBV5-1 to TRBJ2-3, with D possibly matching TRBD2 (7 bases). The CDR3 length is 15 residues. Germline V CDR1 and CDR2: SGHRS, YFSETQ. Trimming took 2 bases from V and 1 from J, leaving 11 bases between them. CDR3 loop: CASSFTGGGTDTQYF. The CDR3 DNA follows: TGCGCCAGCAGCTTTACGGGGGGCGGCACAGATACGCAGTATTTT. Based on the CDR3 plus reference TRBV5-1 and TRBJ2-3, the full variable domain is KAGVTQTPRYLIKTRGQQVTLSCSPISGHRSVSWYQQTPGQGLQFLFEYFSETQRNKGNFPGRFSGRQFSNSRSEMNVSTLELGDSALYLCASSFTGGGTDTQYFGPGTRLTVL.

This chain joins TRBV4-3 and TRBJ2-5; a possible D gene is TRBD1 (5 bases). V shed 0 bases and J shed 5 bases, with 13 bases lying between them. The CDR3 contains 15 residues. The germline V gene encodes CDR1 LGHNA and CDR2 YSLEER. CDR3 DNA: TGCGCCAGCAGCCAAGAGGCAAGGGGATGGGAGACCCAGTACTTC. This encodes CASSQEARGWETQYF.

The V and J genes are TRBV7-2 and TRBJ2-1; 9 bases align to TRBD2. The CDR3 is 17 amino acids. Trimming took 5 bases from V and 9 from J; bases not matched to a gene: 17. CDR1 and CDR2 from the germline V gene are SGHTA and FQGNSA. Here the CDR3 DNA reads TGTGCCAGCAGCCCTAGAGGTGGCGGGGGGGCCTATCTTGAGCAGTTCTTC. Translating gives CASSPRGGGGAYLEQFF.

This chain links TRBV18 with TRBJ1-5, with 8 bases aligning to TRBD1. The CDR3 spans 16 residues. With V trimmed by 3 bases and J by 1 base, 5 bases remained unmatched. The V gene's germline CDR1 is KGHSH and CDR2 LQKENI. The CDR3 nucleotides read TGTGCCAGCTCACCCGACAGGGGAGCAAGCAATCAGCCCCAGCATTTT. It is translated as CASSPDRGASNQPQHF.

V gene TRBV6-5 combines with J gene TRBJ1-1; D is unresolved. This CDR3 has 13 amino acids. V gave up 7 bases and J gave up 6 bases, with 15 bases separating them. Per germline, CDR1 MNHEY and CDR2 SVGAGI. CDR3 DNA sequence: TGTGCCAGCAAGGTTCCCACAGCCGCTGAAGCTTTCTTT. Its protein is CASKVPTAAEAFF.

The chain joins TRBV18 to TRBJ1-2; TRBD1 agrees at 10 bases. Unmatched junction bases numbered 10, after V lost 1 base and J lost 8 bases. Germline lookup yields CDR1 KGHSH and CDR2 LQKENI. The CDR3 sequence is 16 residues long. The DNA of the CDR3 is TGTGCCAGCTCACCACTGGCGGGACAGGGGATAGGCGGCTACACCTTC. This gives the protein CASSPLAGQGIGGYTF.